Listed here are 28 T cell receptor beta chains from one sample, sequenced in a study of blood T cell repertoires in COVID-19. The protocol was immunoSEQ multiplex PCR, while the TCRdb copy is restricted to in-frame clones and leaves out a portion. Found here are 450,000 or so clones, 89% of them singletons; the top ten hold roughly 0.84%. The specimen sequenced was peripheral blood. The origin of the receptors is a man younger than 30 with COVID-19, enrolled during active disease.

V gene TRBV10-2 combines with J gene TRBJ2-7, with TRBD2 matching over 9 bases. With 6 bases clipped from V and 0 bases from J, the junction kept 6 bases outside the gene matches. Germline loops: CDR1 WSHSY, CDR2 SAAADI. The CDR3 sequence is 15 residues long. The CDR3 reads CASRLAGTLSYEQYF. The CDR3, as DNA: TGCGCCAGCAGGCTAGCGGGGACTCTCTCCTACGAGCAGTACTTC.

The chain links TRBV27 to TRBJ2-1; no definite D call. Germline V lookup: CDR1 MNHEY, CDR2 SMNVEV (reference sequence). Trimming took off 5 bases at V and 15 bases at J, with 23 bases between the two ends. The CDR3 is 14 amino acids. The CDR3 region is CASSLPGWQQLWFF. Here the CDR3 DNA reads TGTGCCAGCAGTCTACCCGGCTGGCAACAGTTGTGGTTCTTC.

This chain links TRBV7-9 with TRBJ1-2; tentatively, D is TRBD1 (6 bases). Germline CDR1 is SEHNR and CDR2 is FQNEAQ (reference sequence). Deletions cut 5 bases from V and 7 bases from J, with 14 bases between. The CDR3 is made up of 13 amino acids. CDR3 sequence reads: CASSGRGSVGYTF. CDR3 coding DNA: TGTGCCAGCAGCGGCAGGGGTTCGGTTGGCTACACCTTC.

V is TRBV2 and J is TRBJ2-2; tentatively, D is TRBD1 (5 bases). V was cut by 8 bases and J by 5 bases, with 9 bases left in between. CDR3 length: 12 residues. CDR1 is SNHLY and CDR2 is FYNNEI in the germline V gene. CDR3 DNA: TGTGCCAGCGCAGGGTGGACCGGGGAGCTGTTTTTT. Residues: CASAGWTGELFF.

This clone appeared once. At the DNA level, this CDR3 is encoded by other sequences in the same sample as well. The J gene is TRBJ2-7, the V gene TRBV27, with D uncertain. The ends were cut back, 2 bases at V and 3 bases at J, with 8 bases in the middle. The CDR3 length is 13 residues. Germline lookup yields CDR1 MNHEY and CDR2 SMNVEV (reference sequence). CDR3 bases: TGTGCCAGCAGTTTAGGTACAGTCTACGAGCAGTACTTC. Its translation: CASSLGTVYEQYF.

The rearrangement uses TRBV6-4 and TRBJ2-3; TRBD2 is a possible D gene (6 bases). This CDR3 is built from 16 residues. V was trimmed by 3 bases and J by 0 bases, leaving 13 bases between them. CDR1 and CDR2 from the germline V gene are MRHNA and SNTAGT. CDR3 DNA: TGTGCCAGCAGTGAGGCGGACTATTCTAGCACAGATACGCAGTATTTT. This sequence encodes CASSEADYSSTDTQYF.

The chain is built from TRBV5-1 and TRBJ2-2, with 11 bases identical to TRBD2. The CDR3 contains 15 residues. The germline gives CDR1 SGHRS, CDR2 YFSETQ. The V gene end was trimmed by 1 base and the J gene end by 6 bases; junction bases not matched to a gene: 2. CDR3: CASSLTSGSSGELFF. The CDR3, as DNA: TGCGCCAGCAGCTTGACTAGCGGGAGCTCCGGGGAGCTGTTTTTT.

The V and J genes are TRBV28 and TRBJ2-2; 9 bases map to TRBD1. CDR1 and CDR2 (germline): MDHEN, SYDVKM. V trimming: 1 base; J trimming: 4 bases; junction bases outside the gene matches: 7. This CDR3 is built from 17 residues. DNA of the CDR3: TGTGCCAGCAGTTTATACAGGGGACAGGGTGGCACCGGGGAGCTGTTTTTT. It encodes CASSLYRGQGGTGELFF.

The V call is TRBV27, the J call TRBJ2-7; the match to TRBD2 covers 8 bases. The CDR3 runs to 16 residues. Germline V gene sequence: CDR1 MNHEY, CDR2 SMNVEV (reference sequence). With 3 bases clipped from V and 0 bases from J, the junction kept 7 bases outside the gene matches. CDR3 in amino acids: CASSFGSGVSSYEQYF. In DNA, the CDR3 is TGTGCCAGCAGTTTTGGTAGCGGGGTTAGCTCCTACGAGCAGTACTTC.

The chain is built from TRBV2 and TRBJ1-4, with 7 bases matching TRBD1. The length of the CDR3 is 14 residues. The V and J ends lost 8 bases and 4 bases, in that order; junction bases with no gene match: 7. Per germline, CDR1 SNHLY and CDR2 FYNNEI. CDR3 in DNA: TGTGCCAGCCGGCCGGGACAGATTAATGAAAAACTGTTTTTT. Its protein product is CASRPGQINEKLFF.

This clone showed up just once. The chain uses TRBV10-2 and TRBJ2-1, with a weak D call TRBD2 (5 bases). This CDR3 spans 14 amino acids. V dropped 3 bases and J dropped 9 bases, with 15 bases sitting between them. Germline-derived CDR1 and CDR2 are WSHSY and SAAADI. In DNA form, the CDR3 reads TGCGCCAGCAGTGACGTAGCGCGAGGTATTGAGCAGTTCTTC. It specifies CASSDVARGIEQFF.

The chain is built from TRBV30 and TRBJ1-4, with 7 bases lining up with TRBD1. J gave up 6 bases and V 3 bases, and 7 bases lay outside the gene matches. This CDR3 spans 14 amino acids. From germline, CDR1 is GTSNPN and CDR2 SVGIG (reference sequence). The DNA for the CDR3 is TGTGCCTGGAGCTCCGGGACAGCTGATGAAAAACTGTTTTTT. The encoded protein is CAWSSGTADEKLFF.

The chain combines TRBV6-5 with TRBJ2-1; tentatively, D is TRBD2 (5 bases). This CDR3 region has 16 residues. The germline V gene encodes CDR1 MNHEY and CDR2 SVGAGI. Deletions cut 1 base from V and 2 bases from J, with 12 bases between. This CDR3 reads CASSYLGGRPYNEQFF. CDR3 sequence (DNA): TGTGCCAGCAGTTACTTGGGCGGGCGGCCCTACAATGAGCAGTTCTTC.

This chain joins TRBV7-6 and TRBJ2-7, with 7 positions matching TRBD1. Trimming at V came to 5 bases and at J to 6 bases, leaving 13 bases not matched to a gene. The CDR3 sequence is 15 residues long. Looked up from germline, CDR1 is SGHVS and CDR2 is FNYEAQ. The CDR3 bases are TGTGCCAGCAGCCTAGATCTGGGACAGCGCATCGAGCAGTACTTC. Its translation: CASSLDLGQRIEQYF.

This sequence joins TRBV5-1 and TRBJ2-2; no clear D. V was trimmed by 0 bases and J by 2 bases, leaving 8 bases between them. Germline V gene lookup returns CDR1 SGHRS and CDR2 YFSETQ. CDR3 length equals 15 residues. For the CDR3, the DNA is TGCGCCAGCAGCTTGGAGGCGGATAACACCGGGGAGCTGTTTTTT. Protein sequence: CASSLEADNTGELFF.

V usage is TRBV18 and J usage is TRBJ2-7; perhaps TRBD1 as D (5 bases). This CDR3 region has 15 residues. Per germline, CDR1 KGHSH and CDR2 LQKENI. Trimming took off 4 bases at V and 1 base at J, with 14 bases between the two ends. Here the CDR3 DNA reads TGTGCCAGCTCACATGGCCAGGACATGTCCTACGAGCAGTACTTC. Translated: CASSHGQDMSYEQYF.

The J gene is TRBJ1-2, the V gene TRBV10-3, with D unresolved. Germline-derived CDR1 and CDR2 are ENHRY and SYGVKD. Trimming cost V 8 bases and J 9 bases, with 19 bases left between them. The CDR3 loop spans 13 amino acids. CDR3: CAIGSGGSSSYTF. The CDR3 nucleotides are TGTGCCATCGGTAGCGGAGGAAGTAGTAGCTACACCTTC.

This clone has more than one count but fewer than ten. This chain joins TRBV29-1 and TRBJ2-7; 7 bases map to TRBD2. The CDR3 covers 13 residues. Germline-derived CDR1 and CDR2 are SQVTM and ANQGSEA. With 4 bases clipped from V and 3 bases from J, the junction kept 6 bases outside the gene matches. CDR3: CSVGGRVVYEQYF. The CDR3 region has the DNA TGCAGCGTTGGTGGGAGGGTTGTCTACGAGCAGTACTTC.

This clone was picked up a small number of times. The rearrangement uses TRBV27 and TRBJ2-7; perhaps TRBD2 as D (5 bases). V lost 7 bases to trimming and J lost 2 bases, with 12 bases between them. This CDR3 spans 13 amino acids. Germline CDR1 and CDR2: MNHEY and SMNVEV (reference sequence). The CDR3 nucleotides read TGTGCCAGCATGAACGGACTTACCTACGAGCAGTACTTC. Amino acid sequence: CASMNGLTYEQYF.

The J gene is TRBJ2-3, the V gene TRBV7-8, with D maybe TRBD1 (5 bases). V lost 1 base, J lost 5 bases, and 7 bases lay in between. The CDR3 runs to 13 residues. CDR1 and CDR2 from the germline V gene are SGHVS and FQNEAQ. The CDR3 is CASSLGRGDTQYF. CDR3 bases: TGTGCCAGCAGCTTAGGAAGGGGAGATACGCAGTATTTT.

The chain couples TRBV5-1 to TRBJ2-1, with D perhaps TRBD1 (5 bases). Germline lookup yields CDR1 SGHRS and CDR2 YFSETQ. The CDR3 totals 15 residues. V lost 2 bases and J lost 0, with 9 bases in between. The chain's CDR3 is CASSFLGDSYNEQFF. As DNA, the CDR3 is TGCGCCAGCAGCTTTTTAGGGGACTCCTACAATGAGCAGTTCTTC.

This clone was seen a single time. The DNA of the CDR3 is TGTGCCAGCAGCCAAGAGGCAGGATATAACTATGGCTACACCTTC. Protein product: CASSQEAGYNYGYTF. The chain combines TRBV3-1 (or the pseudogene TRBV3-2) with TRBJ1-2; no definite D call. V was trimmed by 0 bases and J by 1 base, leaving 9 bases between them. The CDR3 has 15 amino acids. Germline lookup yields CDR1 LGHDT and CDR2 YNNKEL (reference sequence).

The gene calls are TRBV2 and TRBJ1-2; D may be TRBD1 (5 bases). CDR1 and CDR2 from the germline V gene are SNHLY and FYNNEI. The CDR3 has 14 amino acids. CDR3: CATAVSSSGDGYTF. The CDR3 coding sequence is TGTGCGACAGCAGTGAGTAGTTCGGGGGATGGCTACACCTTC.

CDR3 nucleotides: TGTGCCAGTAGTAGCCGGAGGTTGGGGAACACTGAAGCTTTCTTT. This encodes CASSSRRLGNTEAFF. V usage is TRBV19 and J usage is TRBJ1-1; D is unclear. CDR1 is LNHDA and CDR2 is SQIVND in the germline V gene (reference sequence). V was clipped by 4 bases and J by 1 base, with 13 bases between them. This CDR3 contains 15 residues.

The V call is TRBV3-1 (or the pseudogene TRBV3-2), the J call TRBJ2-1; TRBD2 aligns across 10 bases. CDR1 LGHDT and CDR2 YNNKEL come from the germline V gene (reference sequence). The V gene end was trimmed by 4 bases and the J gene end by 9 bases; junction bases not matched to a gene: 6. This CDR3 spans 14 amino acids. CDR3 in amino acids: CASSPGSGRAEQFF. CDR3 nucleotide sequence: TGTGCCAGCAGCCCCGGGAGCGGGAGGGCTGAGCAGTTCTTC.

J is TRBJ2-2 and V is TRBV15; weak D call: TRBD1 (5 bases). Germline CDR1 reads LNHNV; CDR2 reads YYDKDF (reference sequence). The ends were cut back, 2 bases at V and 3 bases at J, with 16 bases in the middle. The CDR3 is 17 amino acids. The CDR3 DNA reads as TGTGCCACCAGCAGACACCAGGGCGTCGGGTACACCGGGGAGCTGTTTTTT. It translates to CATSRHQGVGYTGELFF.

The CDR3 DNA reads as TGTGCCAGCAGCGGACCAGGGTATGGCTACACCTTC. This translates into CASSGPGYGYTF. This chain joins TRBV5-4 and TRBJ1-2, with a possible D match to TRBD1 (5 bases). This CDR3 comprises 12 residues. Germline CDR1 SGHNT, CDR2 YYREEE (reference sequence). V was clipped by 4 bases and J by 5 bases, with 9 bases between them.

The chain couples TRBV19 to TRBJ2-2; TRBD2 matches 12 bases. The CDR3 loop spans 19 amino acids. Germline V gene sequence: CDR1 LNHDA, CDR2 SQIVND (reference sequence). Trimming cost V 3 bases and J 0 bases; bases outside gene matches: 8. This CDR3 is CASSILTSGRKANTGELFF. Here the CDR3 DNA reads TGTGCCAGTAGTATTTTGACTAGCGGGAGAAAGGCGAACACCGGGGAGCTGTTTTTT.